This entry lists 5 T cell receptor beta chains sequenced from one sample in a study of hypomethylating agent response in myelodysplastic syndrome. The protocol was immunoSEQ multiplex PCR, while the TCRdb copy is restricted to in-frame clones and leaves out a portion. This sample carries a few thousand clones, almost 85% of them seen once, and the ten largest clones take about 5.2%. This specimen consisted of bone marrow, obtained before or after starting hypomethylating agent treatment for myelodysplastic syndrome (not recorded which). These receptors all stem from a human donor with myelodysplastic syndrome.

This sequence joins TRBV19 and TRBJ2-4; D is possibly TRBD1 or TRBD2 (5 bases each). The CDR3 covers 14 residues. Germline V gives CDR1 LNHDA, CDR2 SQIVND (reference sequence). Trimming took off 5 bases at V and 12 bases at J, with 20 bases between the two ends. DNA of the CDR3: TGTGCCAGTAGTCTCCCAGGGTCTCGGGGCCCTCAGTACTTC. The encoded protein is CASSLPGSRGPQYF.

The chain carries TRBV7-2 and TRBJ2-1; D remains unclear. The germline V and J ends were trimmed by 1 base and 6 bases, with 13 bases remaining between them. The CDR3 runs 15 residues. Germline loops: CDR1 SGHTA, CDR2 FQGNSA. CDR3 DNA sequence: TGTGCCAGCAGCTTAGTCGGTCTTAGCATCAATGAGCAGTTCTTC. Its translation is CASSLVGLSINEQFF.

The V gene is TRBV30, the J gene TRBJ1-4; D unclear. Per the germline V gene, CDR1 is GTSNPN and CDR2 is SVGIG (reference sequence). The CDR3 is made up of 16 amino acids. Trimming took 3 bases from V and 7 from J, leaving 21 bases between them. CDR3 in amino acids: CAWSATRLGVGEKLFF. In DNA, the CDR3 is TGTGCCTGGAGCGCAACCCGGCTCGGGGTGGGTGAAAAACTGTTTTTT. The complete variable domain, with remaining parts taken from reference TRBV30 and TRBJ1-4, reads SQTIHQWPATLVQPVGSPLSLECTVEGTSNPNLYWYRQAAGRGLQLLFYSVGIGQISSEVPQNLSASRPQDRQFILSSKKLLLSDSGFYLCAWSATRLGVGEKLFFGSGTQLSVL.

The chain combines TRBV6-7 with TRBJ2-5, with D unresolved. TRBV6-7 belongs to the ORF category, with a function that is uncertain. V gave up 4 bases and J gave up 7 bases, with 16 bases separating them. The CDR3 is 14 residues long. CDR3 in amino acids: CASSFRASSRTQYF. CDR3 nucleotides: TGTGCCAGCAGTTTTAGAGCCTCTTCCAGGACCCAGTACTTC.

This clone was picked up one time. This chain connects TRBV30 to TRBJ1-6; D uncertain. The V end was cut by 1 base, the J end by 7 bases, with 23 bases between. This CDR3 region has 18 residues. Germline V CDR1 and CDR2: GTSNPN, SVGIG (reference sequence). The CDR3 coding sequence is TGTGCCTGGAGTGACCGAAAGACCCGGACTTTACGAAATTCACCCCTCCACTTT. This encodes CAWSDRKTRTLRNSPLHF. The entire variable domain, with the rest obtained from reference TRBV30 and TRBJ1-6, is as follows: SQTIHQWPATLVQPVGSPLSLECTVEGTSNPNLYWYRQAAGRGLQLLFYSVGIGQISSEVPQNLSASRPQDRQFILSSKKLLLSDSGFYLCAWSDRKTRTLRNSPLHFGNGTRLTVT.